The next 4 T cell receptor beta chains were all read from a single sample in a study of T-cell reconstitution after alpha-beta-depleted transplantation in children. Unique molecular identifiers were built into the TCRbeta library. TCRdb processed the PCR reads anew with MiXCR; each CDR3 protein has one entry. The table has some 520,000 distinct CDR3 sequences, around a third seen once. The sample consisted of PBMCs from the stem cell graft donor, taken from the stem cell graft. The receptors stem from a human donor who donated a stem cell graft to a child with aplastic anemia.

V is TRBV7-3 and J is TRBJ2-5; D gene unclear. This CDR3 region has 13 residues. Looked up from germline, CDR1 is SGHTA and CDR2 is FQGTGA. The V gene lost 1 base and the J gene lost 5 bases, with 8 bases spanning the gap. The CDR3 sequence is CASSLSGLETQYF. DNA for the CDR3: TGTGCCAGCAGCTTAAGTGGGTTGGAGACCCAGTACTTC.

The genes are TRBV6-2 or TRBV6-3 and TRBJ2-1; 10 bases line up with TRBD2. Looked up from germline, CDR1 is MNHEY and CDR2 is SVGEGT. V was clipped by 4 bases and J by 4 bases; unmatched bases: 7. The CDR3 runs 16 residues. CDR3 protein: CASSSPTSGPYNEQFF. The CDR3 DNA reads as TGTGCCAGCAGTTCCCCGACTAGCGGGCCATACAATGAGCAGTTCTTC.

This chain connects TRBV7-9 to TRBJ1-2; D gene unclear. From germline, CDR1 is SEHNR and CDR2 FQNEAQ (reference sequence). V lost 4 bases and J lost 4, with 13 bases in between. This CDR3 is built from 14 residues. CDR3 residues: CASSSVEIVYGYTF. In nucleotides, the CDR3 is TGTGCCAGCAGCTCTGTAGAGATAGTCTATGGCTACACCTTC.

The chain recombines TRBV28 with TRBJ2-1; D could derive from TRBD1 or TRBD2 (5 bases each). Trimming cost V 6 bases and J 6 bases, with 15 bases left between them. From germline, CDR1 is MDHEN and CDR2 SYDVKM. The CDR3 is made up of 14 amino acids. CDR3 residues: CASRVGERGNEQFF. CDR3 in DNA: TGTGCCAGCAGGGTCGGGGAGAGGGGCAATGAGCAGTTCTTC.